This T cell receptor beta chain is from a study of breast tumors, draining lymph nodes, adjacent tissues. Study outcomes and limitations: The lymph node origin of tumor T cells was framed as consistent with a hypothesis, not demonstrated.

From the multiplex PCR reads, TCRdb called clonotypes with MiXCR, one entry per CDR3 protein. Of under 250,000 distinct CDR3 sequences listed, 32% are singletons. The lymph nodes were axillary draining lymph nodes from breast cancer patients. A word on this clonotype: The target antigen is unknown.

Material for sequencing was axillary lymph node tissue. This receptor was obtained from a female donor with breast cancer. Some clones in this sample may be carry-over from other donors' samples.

CDR3 nucleotides: TGTGCCAGCAGCTTAAGACTAGCGGGAAAAGAACCCCAGCATTTT. It codes for CASSLRLAGKEPQHF. This rearrangement joins TRBV7-2 to TRBJ1-5; no reliable D call. This CDR3 is 15 amino acids long. The ends were cut back, 2 bases at V and 10 bases at J, with 18 bases in the middle. Germline CDR1 SGHTA, CDR2 FQGNSA.